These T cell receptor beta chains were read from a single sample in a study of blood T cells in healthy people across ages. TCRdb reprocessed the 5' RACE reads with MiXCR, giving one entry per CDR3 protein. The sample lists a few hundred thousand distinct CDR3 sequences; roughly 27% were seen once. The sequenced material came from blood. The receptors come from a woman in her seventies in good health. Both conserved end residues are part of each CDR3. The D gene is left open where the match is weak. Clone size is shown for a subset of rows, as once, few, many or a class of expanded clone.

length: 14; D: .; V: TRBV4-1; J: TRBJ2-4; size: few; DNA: TGCGCCAGCAGCCTTGGGACACTCAAAAACATTCAGTACTTC; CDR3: CASSLGTLKNIQYF
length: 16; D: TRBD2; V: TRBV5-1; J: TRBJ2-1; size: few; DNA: TGCGCCAGCACTACCACGGCGGGAGGGCCGTACAATGAGCAGTTCTTC; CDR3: CASTTTAGGPYNEQFF
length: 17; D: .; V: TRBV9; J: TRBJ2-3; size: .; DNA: TGTGCCAGCAGCGTAGCTGGAACCCTTGGTGCCACAGATACGCAGTATTTT; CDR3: CASSVAGTLGATDTQYF
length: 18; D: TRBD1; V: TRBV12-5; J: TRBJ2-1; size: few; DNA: TGTGCTAGTGGTTACCCCAGGACAGGGCGTGAATCCTACAATGAGCAGTTCTTC; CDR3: CASGYPRTGRESYNEQFF
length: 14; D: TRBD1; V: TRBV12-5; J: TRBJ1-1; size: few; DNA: TGTGCTAGTGCCACGGGACAGGGGTTCTCTGAAGCTTTCTTT; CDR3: CASATGQGFSEAFF
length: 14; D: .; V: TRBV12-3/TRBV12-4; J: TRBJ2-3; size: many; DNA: TGTGCCAGCAAATTAGACAAGGGAACAGATACGCAGTATTTT; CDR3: CASKLDKGTDTQYF
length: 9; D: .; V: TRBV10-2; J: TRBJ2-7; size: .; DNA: TGCGCCAGCAGCTACGAGCAGTACTTC; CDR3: CASSYEQYF
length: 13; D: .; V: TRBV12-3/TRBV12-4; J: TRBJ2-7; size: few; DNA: TGTGCCAGCAGGCCGCCGAAAGCCTACGAGCAGTACTTC; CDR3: CASRPPKAYEQYF
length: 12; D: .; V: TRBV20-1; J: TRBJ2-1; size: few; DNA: TGCAGTGCTAGAGCCGGGGTCAATGAGCAGTTCTTC; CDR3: CSARAGVNEQFF
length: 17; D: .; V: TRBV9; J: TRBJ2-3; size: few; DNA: TGTGCCAGCAGCCTAGAGCCTGGGGGGCGGTACACAGATACGCAGTATTTT; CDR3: CASSLEPGGRYTDTQYF
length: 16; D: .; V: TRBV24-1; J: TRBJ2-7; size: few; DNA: TGTGCCACCAGTGACCCTTCGCGGACCGGGAGCGGCGAGCAGTACTTC; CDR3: CATSDPSRTGSGEQYF
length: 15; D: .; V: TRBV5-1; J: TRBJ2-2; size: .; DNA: TGCGCCAGCAGCTTGTGGAGCCCGAACACCGGGGAGCTGTTTTTT; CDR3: CASSLWSPNTGELFF
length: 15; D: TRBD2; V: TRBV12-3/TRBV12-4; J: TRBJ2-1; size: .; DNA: TGTGCCAGCAGTTTCCTAGCGGGCCCCTACAATGAGCAGTTCTTC; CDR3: CASSFLAGPYNEQFF
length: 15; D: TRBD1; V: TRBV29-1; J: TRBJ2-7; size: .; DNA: TGCAGCGTTGAGGTGGGGACAGGGGGCTCCTACGAGCAGTACTTC; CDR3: CSVEVGTGGSYEQYF
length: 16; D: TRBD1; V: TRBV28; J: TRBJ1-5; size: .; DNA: TGTGCCAGCAGTTTAGGAGGACAGGGGAGCAATCAGCCCCAGCATTTT; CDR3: CASSLGGQGSNQPQHF
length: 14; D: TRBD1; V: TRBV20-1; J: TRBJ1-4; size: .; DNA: TGCAGTGCTAGAGATCCGGGGACAGGGGAAAAACTGTTTTTT; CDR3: CSARDPGTGEKLFF
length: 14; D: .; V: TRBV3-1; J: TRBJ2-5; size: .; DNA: TGCGCCAGCAGCCAAGTTAGCGGCCAAGAGACCCAGTACTTC; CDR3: CASSQVSGQETQYF
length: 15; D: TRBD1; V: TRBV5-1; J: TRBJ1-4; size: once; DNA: TGCGCCAGCAGCACCGGCAGGGGGAGTAATGAAAAACTGTTTTTT; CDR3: CASSTGRGSNEKLFF
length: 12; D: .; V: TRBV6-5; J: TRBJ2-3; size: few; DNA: TGTGCCAGCAGTTACCAGGGGGATACGCAGTATTTT; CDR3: CASSYQGDTQYF
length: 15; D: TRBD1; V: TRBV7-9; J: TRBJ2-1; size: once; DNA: TGTTCCAGCAGCGGAGGGACAGGGAACTACAATGAGCAGTTCTTC; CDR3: CSSSGGTGNYNEQFF
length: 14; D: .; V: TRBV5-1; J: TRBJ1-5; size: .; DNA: TGCGCCAGCAGCAATGGACAGCCGGATCAGCCCCAGCATTTT; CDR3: CASSNGQPDQPQHF
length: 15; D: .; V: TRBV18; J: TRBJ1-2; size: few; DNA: TGTGCCAGCTCTCCCATCAGGGAGCCTAACCGGGGCTACACCTTC; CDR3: CASSPIREPNRGYTF
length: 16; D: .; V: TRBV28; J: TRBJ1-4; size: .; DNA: TGTGCCAGCAGTTCCCCCCCCCGACAGTCCAATGAAAAACTGTTTTTT; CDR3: CASSSPPRQSNEKLFF
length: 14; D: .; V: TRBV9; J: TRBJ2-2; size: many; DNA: TGTGCCAGCCGATTCCAGCCGAACACCGGGGAGCTGTTTTTT; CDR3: CASRFQPNTGELFF
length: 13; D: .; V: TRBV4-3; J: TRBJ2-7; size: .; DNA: TGCGCCAGCAGCCAAGATGTATTGTACGAGCAGTACTTC; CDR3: CASSQDVLYEQYF
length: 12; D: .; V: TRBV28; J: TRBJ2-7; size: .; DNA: TGTGCCAGCTTTTCAAGTTTGTCCGAGCAGTACTTC; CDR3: CASFSSLSEQYF
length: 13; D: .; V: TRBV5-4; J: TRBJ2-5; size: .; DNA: TGTGCCAGCAGCTCCCAGCTCCAAGAGACCCAGTACTTC; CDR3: CASSSQLQETQYF
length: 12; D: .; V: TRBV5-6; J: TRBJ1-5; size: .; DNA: TGTGCCAGCAGCTTGGGACACCAGCCCCAGCATTTT; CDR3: CASSLGHQPQHF
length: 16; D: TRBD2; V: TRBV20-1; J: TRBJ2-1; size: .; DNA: TGCAGTGCTACAGGGAGCGGGAGTGGGTCCTACAATGAGCAGTTCTTC; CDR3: CSATGSGSGSYNEQFF
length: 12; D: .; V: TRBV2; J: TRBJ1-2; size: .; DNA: TGTGCCAGCAGTGGCAATAACTATGGCTACACCTTC; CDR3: CASSGNNYGYTF
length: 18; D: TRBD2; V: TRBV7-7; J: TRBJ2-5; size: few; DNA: TGTGCTAGCAGCCCCACTAGCGGGAGGGCCCTCCGGCAAGAGACCCAGTACTTC; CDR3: CASSPTSGRALRQETQYF
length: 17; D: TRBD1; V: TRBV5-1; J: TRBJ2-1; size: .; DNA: TGCGCCGGCAGCCAAACTACAGGGGGGAACTCCTACAATGAGCAGTTCTTC; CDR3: CAGSQTTGGNSYNEQFF
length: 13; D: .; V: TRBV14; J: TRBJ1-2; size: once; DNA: TGTGCCAGCAGCCAACAGACGAACTATGGCTACACCTTC; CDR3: CASSQQTNYGYTF
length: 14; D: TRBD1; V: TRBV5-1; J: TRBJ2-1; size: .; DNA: TGCGCCAGCAGCTTGCCAGGACAGGGCCATGAGCAGTTCTTC; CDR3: CASSLPGQGHEQFF
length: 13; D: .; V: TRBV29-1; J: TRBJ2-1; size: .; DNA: TGCAGCGTTGAGGGTCCACAGGGCAATGAGCAGTTCTTC; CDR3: CSVEGPQGNEQFF
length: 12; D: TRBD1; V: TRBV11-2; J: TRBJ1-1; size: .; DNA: TGTGCCTGCAGCTCCTCCCCGACAGGGGCTTTCTTT; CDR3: CACSSSPTGAFF
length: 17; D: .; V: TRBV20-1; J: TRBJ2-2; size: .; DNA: TGCAGTGCTAGGAAGGACCGGGCCCCGTGGGGCACCGGGGAGCTGTTTTTT; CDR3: CSARKDRAPWGTGELFF
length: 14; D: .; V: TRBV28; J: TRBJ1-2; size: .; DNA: TGTGCCAGCAGTTTATCTGGGGGCAGCTATGGCTACACCTTC; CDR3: CASSLSGGSYGYTF
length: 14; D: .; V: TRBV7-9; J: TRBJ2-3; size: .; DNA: TGTGCCAGCAGCTCGCGGGACAGCACAGATACGCAGTATTTT; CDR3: CASSSRDSTDTQYF
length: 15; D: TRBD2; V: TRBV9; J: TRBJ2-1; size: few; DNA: TGTGCCAGCAGCGTAGGGGGACTAGCGAGGAATGAGCAGTTCTTC; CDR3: CASSVGGLARNEQFF
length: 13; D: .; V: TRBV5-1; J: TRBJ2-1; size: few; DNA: TGCGCCAGCAGCCCATCGACTCTCAATGAGCAGTTCTTC; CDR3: CASSPSTLNEQFF
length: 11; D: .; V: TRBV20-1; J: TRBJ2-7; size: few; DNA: TGCAGTGCTCAGGATGACTTCGAGCAGTACTTC; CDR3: CSAQDDFEQYF
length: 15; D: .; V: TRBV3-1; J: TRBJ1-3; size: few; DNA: TGTGCCAGCAGCCAAGGGACGGCGGGGATGAACACCATATATTTT; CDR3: CASSQGTAGMNTIYF
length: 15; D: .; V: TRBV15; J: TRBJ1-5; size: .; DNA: TGTGCCACCAGCAGGGATGGTCAGCCGAATCAGCCCCAGCATTTT; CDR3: CATSRDGQPNQPQHF
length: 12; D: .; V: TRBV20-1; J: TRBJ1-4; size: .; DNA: TGCAGTGCAGAATGGGGGACTGAAAAACTGTTTTTT; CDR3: CSAEWGTEKLFF
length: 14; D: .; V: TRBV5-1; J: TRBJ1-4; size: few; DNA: TGCGCCAGCAGCGTTACAGGGATTCGTGAAAAACTGTTTTTT; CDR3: CASSVTGIREKLFF
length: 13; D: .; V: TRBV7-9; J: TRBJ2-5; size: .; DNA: TGTGCCAGCAGCTTAAACAGCCAAGAGACCCAGTACTTC; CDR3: CASSLNSQETQYF
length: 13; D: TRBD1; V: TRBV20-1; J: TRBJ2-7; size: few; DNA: TGCAGTGCCCAGCGACAGGGGACCTACGAGCAGTACTTC; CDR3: CSAQRQGTYEQYF
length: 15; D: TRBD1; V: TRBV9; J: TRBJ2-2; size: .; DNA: TGTGCCAGCAGCGTGTCCCAGGGGGTCACCGGGGAGCTGTTTTTT; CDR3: CASSVSQGVTGELFF
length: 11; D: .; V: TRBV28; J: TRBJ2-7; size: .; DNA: TGTGCCAGCTGGGGGTGGGGCGAGCAGTACTTC; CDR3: CASWGWGEQYF
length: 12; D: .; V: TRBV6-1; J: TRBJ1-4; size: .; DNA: TGCGCCAGCAGCGAGGGAAAAGGAGGACTGTTTTTT; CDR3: CASSEGKGGLFF
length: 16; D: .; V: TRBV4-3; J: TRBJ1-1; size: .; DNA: TGCGCCAGCAGCCAAGATGCTGGGGGTATGAACACTGAAGCTTTCTTT; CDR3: CASSQDAGGMNTEAFF
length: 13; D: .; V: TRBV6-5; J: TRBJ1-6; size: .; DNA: TGTGCCAGCAGTCCACTGCCGGGAACACCCCTCCACTTT; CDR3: CASSPLPGTPLHF
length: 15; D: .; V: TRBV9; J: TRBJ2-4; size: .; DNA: TGTGCCAGCAGCGTAGGAACCCAAGCCAAAAACATTCAGTACTTC; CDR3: CASSVGTQAKNIQYF
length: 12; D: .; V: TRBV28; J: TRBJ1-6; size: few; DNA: TGTGCCAGCGGGCGGATAAATTCACCCCTCCACTTT; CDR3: CASGRINSPLHF